The sequence of this TCR beta chain was determined in a study of shared clonotypes between healthy human individuals. Naive CD8 cells lacked CD45RO, underwent positive selection for CCR7 and left out terminally differentiated effector memory CD45RA+ cells. TCRdb's copy holds only in-frame clones and misses some; the assay was immunoSEQ multiplex PCR. There are millions of clones in the sample; about 95% occur only once, and around 1.1% lies in the top ten. Material for sequencing was naive CD8+ T cells sorted from blood. The source of this sequence is a young man in good health.

The CDR3 reads CASSLMPGEAFF. CDR3 coding DNA: TGTGCCAGCAGTTTAATGCCGGGAGAAGCTTTCTTT. V and J are TRBV28 and TRBJ1-1; D ambiguous. CDR1 and CDR2 from the germline V gene are MDHEN and SYDVKM. With 2 bases removed from V and 8 bases from J, the gap between germline ends came to 9 bases. The CDR3 runs 12 residues. The entire variable domain, with the rest obtained from reference TRBV28 and TRBJ1-1, is as follows: DVKVTQSSRYLVKRTGEKVFLECVQDMDHENMFWYRQDPGLGLRLIYFSYDVKMKEKGDIPEGYSVSREKKERFSLILESASTNQTSMYLCASSLMPGEAFFGQGTRLTVV.